This T cell receptor beta chain appears in the sequencing data of a study of blood T cell repertoires in COVID-19. Study as a whole: Whether acute or convalescent, the COVID-19 samples came from the United States, Italy and Spain. T cells, B-cell-depleted T cells, or PBMCs supplied cDNA or gDNA.

As handled by the study authors: The authors estimated nucleated cell counts from reference gene primer amplification. This table comes from immunoSEQ multiplex PCR, and its TCRdb copy is limited to in-frame clones, with some not included. The V and J calls and clone size are taken from that table; D and trimming were inferred from the DNA. Of over 300,000 clones in the sample, 90% were seen once. Sequencing input: peripheral blood. The source is a man aged 18 to 30 with active or convalescent COVID-19.

CDR3 in amino acids: CASSLDRGTFTEAFF. In DNA form, the CDR3 reads TGTGCCAGCAGTTTAGACAGGGGTACGTTCACTGAAGCTTTCTTT. The V and J genes are TRBV28 and TRBJ1-1, with TRBD1 matching over 8 bases. V shed 2 bases, J shed 4 bases, and the junction held 6 bases outside the gene matches. There are 15 residues in the CDR3. Germline loops: CDR1 MDHEN, CDR2 SYDVKM.